This T cell receptor beta chain was obtained from a study of blood T cell repertoires in COVID-19. On the study more broadly: Italy, Spain and the United States were the sources of the convalescent and acute COVID-19 samples. Sources were T cells, B-cell-depleted T cells, or PBMCs; the material itself was cDNA or gDNA.

Germline V gene sequence: CDR1 MNHEY, CDR2 SMNVEV (reference sequence). With 6 bases clipped from V and 7 bases from J, the junction kept 6 bases outside the gene matches. The CDR3 is made up of 13 amino acids. Original methodology: The authors estimated nucleated cell counts from reference gene primer amplification. TCRdb's copy holds only in-frame clones and misses some; the assay was immunoSEQ multiplex PCR. For V, J and clone size, that table is used; D and trimming come from the DNA. Among 50,000 to 55,000 clones listed, approximately 85% were seen once. Sequencing was carried out using peripheral blood. This receptor was obtained from a man aged 60 to 75 with acute or convalescent COVID-19. The rearrangement uses TRBV27 and TRBJ1-2; 9 bases line up with TRBD1. The CDR3 DNA is TGTGCCAGCAGAGGACAGGGGTCCGGTGGCTACACCTTC. Its protein product is CASRGQGSGGYTF.